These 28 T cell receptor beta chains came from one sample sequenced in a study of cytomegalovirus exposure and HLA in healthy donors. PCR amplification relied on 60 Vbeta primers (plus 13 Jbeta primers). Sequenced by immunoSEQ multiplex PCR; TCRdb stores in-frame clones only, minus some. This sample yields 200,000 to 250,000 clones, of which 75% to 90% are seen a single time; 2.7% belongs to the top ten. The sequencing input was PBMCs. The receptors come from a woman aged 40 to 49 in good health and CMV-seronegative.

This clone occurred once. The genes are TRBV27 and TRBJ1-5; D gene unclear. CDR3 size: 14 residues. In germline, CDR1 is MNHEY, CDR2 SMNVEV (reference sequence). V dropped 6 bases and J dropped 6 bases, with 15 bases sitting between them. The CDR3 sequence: CASSHGVGIQPQHF. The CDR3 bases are TGTGCCAGCAGCCACGGGGTAGGTATTCAGCCCCAGCATTTT.

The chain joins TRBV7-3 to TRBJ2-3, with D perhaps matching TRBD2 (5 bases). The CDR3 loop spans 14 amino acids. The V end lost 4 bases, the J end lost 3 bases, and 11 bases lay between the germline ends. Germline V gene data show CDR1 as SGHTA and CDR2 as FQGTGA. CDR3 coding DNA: TGTGCCAGCAGCTGGGGAGAAACGACAGATACGCAGTATTTT. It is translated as CASSWGETTDTQYF.

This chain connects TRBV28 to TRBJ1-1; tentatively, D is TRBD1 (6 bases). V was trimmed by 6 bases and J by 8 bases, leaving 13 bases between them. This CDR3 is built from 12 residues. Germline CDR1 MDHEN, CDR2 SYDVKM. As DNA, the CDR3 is TGTGCCAGCAGACACGACAGGAGAGAAGCTTTCTTT. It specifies CASRHDRREAFF.

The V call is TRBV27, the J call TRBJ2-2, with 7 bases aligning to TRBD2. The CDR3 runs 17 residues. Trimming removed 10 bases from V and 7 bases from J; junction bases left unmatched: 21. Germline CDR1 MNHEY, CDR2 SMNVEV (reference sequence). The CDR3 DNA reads TGTGCCACCAGGCGCTCTGTGGGAGGGCAGGAGGGCGGGGAGCTGTTTTTT. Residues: CATRRSVGGQEGGELFF.

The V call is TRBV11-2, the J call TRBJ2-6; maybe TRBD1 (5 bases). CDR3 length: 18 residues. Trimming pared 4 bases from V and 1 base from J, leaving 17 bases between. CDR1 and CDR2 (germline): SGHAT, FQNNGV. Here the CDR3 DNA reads TGTGCCAGCAGCTCCAGCAGAAGGGGATTATCTGGGGCCAACGTCCTGACTTTC. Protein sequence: CASSSSRRGLSGANVLTF. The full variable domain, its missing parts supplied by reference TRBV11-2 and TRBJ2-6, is EAGVAQSPRYKIIEKRQSVAFWCNPISGHATLYWYQQILGQGPKLLIQFQNNGVVDDSQLPKDRFSAERLKGVDSTLKIQPAKLEDSAVYLCASSSSRRGLSGANVLTFGAGSRLTVL.

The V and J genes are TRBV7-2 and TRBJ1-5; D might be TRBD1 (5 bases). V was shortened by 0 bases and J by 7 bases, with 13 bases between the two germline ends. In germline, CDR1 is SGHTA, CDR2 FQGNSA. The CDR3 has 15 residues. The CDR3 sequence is CASSLALGQGQPQHF. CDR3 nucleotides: TGTGCCAGCAGCTTAGCGTTGGGGCAGGGACAGCCCCAGCATTTT.

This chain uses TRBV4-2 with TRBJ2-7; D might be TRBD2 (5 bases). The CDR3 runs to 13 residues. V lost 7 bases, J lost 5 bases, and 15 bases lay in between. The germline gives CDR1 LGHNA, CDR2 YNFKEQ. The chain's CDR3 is CASKEESSHEQYF. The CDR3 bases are TGTGCCAGCAAGGAGGAAAGTTCCCACGAGCAGTACTTC.

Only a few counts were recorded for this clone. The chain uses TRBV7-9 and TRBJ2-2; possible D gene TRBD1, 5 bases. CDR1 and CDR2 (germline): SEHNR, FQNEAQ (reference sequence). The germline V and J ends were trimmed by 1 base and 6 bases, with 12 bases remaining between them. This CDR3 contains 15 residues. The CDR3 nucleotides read TGTGCCAGCAGCTTAGTGCAGACAGTTTCCGGGGAGCTGTTTTTT. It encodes CASSLVQTVSGELFF.

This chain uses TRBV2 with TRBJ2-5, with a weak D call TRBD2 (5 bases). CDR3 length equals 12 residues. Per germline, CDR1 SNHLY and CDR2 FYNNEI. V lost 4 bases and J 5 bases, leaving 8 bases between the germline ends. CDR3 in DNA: TGTGCCAGCAGTGGGAGGACGGAGACCCAGTACTTC. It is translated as CASSGRTETQYF.

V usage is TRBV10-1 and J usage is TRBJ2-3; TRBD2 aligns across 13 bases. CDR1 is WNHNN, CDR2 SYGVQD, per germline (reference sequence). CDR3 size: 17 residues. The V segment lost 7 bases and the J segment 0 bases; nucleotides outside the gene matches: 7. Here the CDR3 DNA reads TGCGCCAGCAACCCGGGACTAGCGGGGCCTAGCACAGATACGCAGTATTTT. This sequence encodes CASNPGLAGPSTDTQYF.

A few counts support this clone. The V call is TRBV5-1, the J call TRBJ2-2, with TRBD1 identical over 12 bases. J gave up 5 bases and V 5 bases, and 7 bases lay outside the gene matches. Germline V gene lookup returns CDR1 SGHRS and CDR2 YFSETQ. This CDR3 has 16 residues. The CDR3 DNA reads TGCGCCAGCAGAAGTGGGACAGGGGGCTATACCGGGGAGCTGTTTTTT. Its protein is CASRSGTGGYTGELFF.

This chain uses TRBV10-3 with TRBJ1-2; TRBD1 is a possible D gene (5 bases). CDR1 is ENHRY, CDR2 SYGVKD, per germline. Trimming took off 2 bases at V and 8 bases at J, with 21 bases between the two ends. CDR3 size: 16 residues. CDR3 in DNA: TGTGCCATCAGTGAGAGTCTCGGGCGGATACAGGAAGGCTACACCTTC. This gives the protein CAISESLGRIQEGYTF.

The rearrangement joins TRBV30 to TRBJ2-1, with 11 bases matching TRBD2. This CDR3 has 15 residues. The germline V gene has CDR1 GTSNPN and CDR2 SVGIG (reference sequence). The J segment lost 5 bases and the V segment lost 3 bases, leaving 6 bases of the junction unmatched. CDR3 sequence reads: CAWSPGTSGNNEQFF. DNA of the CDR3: TGTGCCTGGAGCCCCGGGACTAGCGGAAACAATGAGCAGTTCTTC.

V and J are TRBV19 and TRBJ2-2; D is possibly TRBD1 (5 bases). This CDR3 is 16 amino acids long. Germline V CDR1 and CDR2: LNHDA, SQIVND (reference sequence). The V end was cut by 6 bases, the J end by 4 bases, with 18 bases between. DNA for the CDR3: TGTGCCAGTAGCCGGGCTCACAGGTCAAGCACCGGGGAGCTGTTTTTT. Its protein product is CASSRAHRSSTGELFF.

The DNA of the CDR3 is TGTGCCAGCAGCGATTCGACAGGGGGAGAGACCCAGTACTTC. This translates into CASSDSTGGETQYF. J is TRBJ2-5 and V is TRBV7-3; TRBD1 matches 9 bases. This CDR3 has 14 amino acids. V dropped 5 bases and J dropped 4; count of bases not matched to a gene: 5. Per germline, CDR1 SGHTA and CDR2 FQGTGA.

The CDR3 coding sequence is TGTGCCACCACAGGGGGATGGGAGCAGCCCCAGCATTTT. Protein product: CATTGGWEQPQHF. The chain uses TRBV19 and TRBJ1-5; 8 nucleotides match TRBD1. The trim removed 10 bases at V and 7 bases at J, leaving 9 bases unmatched. The germline gives CDR1 LNHDA, CDR2 SQIVND (reference sequence). This CDR3 is built from 13 residues.

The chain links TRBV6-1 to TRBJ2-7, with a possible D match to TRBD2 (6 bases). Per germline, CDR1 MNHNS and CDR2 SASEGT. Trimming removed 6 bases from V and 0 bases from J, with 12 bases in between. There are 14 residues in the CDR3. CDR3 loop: CASSAGTYSYEQYF. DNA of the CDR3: TGTGCCAGCAGCGCCGGGACTTACTCCTACGAGCAGTACTTC.

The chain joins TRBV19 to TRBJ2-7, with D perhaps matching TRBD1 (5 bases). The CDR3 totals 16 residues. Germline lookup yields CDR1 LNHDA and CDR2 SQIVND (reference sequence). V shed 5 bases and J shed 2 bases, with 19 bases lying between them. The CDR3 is CASSQGGWKGTYEQYF. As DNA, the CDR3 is TGTGCCAGTAGTCAGGGCGGTTGGAAGGGGACCTACGAGCAGTACTTC.

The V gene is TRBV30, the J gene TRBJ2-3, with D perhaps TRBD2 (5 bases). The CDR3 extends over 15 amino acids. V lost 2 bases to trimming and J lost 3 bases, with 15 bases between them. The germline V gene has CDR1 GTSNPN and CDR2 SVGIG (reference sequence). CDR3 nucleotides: TGTGCCTGGAGTAAGGTGGGAGTGGTTACAGATACGCAGTATTTT. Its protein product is CAWSKVGVVTDTQYF.

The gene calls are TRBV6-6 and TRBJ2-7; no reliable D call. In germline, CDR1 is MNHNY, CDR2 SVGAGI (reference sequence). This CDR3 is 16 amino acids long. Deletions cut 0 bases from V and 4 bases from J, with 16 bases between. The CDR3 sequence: CASSYSKSAELYEQYF. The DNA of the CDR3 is TGTGCCAGCAGTTACTCGAAGTCGGCGGAGCTTTACGAGCAGTACTTC.

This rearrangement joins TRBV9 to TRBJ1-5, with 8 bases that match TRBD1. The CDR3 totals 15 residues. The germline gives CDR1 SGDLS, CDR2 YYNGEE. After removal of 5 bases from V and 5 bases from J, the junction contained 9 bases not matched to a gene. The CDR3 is CASRCPRQGYQPQHF. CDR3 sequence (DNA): TGTGCCAGCAGATGCCCGCGACAGGGGTATCAGCCCCAGCATTTT.

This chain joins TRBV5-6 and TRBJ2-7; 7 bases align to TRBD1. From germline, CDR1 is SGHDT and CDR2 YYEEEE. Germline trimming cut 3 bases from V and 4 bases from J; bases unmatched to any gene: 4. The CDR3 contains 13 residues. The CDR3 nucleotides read TGTGCCAGCAGCTCTGGGACAGCGTACGAGCAGTACTTC. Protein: CASSSGTAYEQYF.

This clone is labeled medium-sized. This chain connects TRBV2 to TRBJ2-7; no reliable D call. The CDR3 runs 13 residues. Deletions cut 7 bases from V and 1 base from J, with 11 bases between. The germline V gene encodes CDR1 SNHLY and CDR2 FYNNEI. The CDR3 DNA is TGTGCCAGCACGGTAACCGATTCCTACGAGCAGTACTTC. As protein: CASTVTDSYEQYF.

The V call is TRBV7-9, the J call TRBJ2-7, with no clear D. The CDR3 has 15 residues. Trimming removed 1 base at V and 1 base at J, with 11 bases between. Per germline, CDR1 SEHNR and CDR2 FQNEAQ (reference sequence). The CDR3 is CASSLVQYFSYEQYF. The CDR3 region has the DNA TGTGCCAGCAGCTTAGTGCAGTATTTTTCCTACGAGCAGTACTTC.

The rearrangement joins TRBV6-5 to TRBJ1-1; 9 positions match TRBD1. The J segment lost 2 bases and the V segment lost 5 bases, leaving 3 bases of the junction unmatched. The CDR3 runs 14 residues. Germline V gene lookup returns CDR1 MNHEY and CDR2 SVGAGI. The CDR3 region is CASSRDRANTEAFF. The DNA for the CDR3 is TGTGCCAGCAGTCGGGACAGGGCTAACACTGAAGCTTTCTTT.

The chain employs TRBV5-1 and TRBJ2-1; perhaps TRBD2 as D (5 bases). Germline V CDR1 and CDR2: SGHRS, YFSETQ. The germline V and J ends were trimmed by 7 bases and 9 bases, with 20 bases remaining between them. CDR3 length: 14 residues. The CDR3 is CASSPGEGSGEQFF. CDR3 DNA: TGCGCCAGCTCCCCCGGAGAGGGTTCGGGTGAGCAGTTCTTC.

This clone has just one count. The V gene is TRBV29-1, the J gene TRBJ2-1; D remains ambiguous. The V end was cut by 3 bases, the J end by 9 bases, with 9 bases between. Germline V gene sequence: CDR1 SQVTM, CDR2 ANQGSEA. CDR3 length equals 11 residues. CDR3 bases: TGCAGCGTTGATGTGGGCTGTGAGCAGTTCTTC. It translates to CSVDVGCEQFF.

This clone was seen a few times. The CDR3 region is CASSAYGGPDTQYF. CDR3 nucleotides: TGTGCCAGTAGTGCTTACGGGGGGCCAGATACGCAGTATTTT. This chain uses TRBV19 with TRBJ2-3; D is perhaps TRBD2 (7 bases). Germline CDR1 reads LNHDA; CDR2 reads SQIVND (reference sequence). The CDR3 is made up of 14 amino acids. Trimming left V 5 bases short and J 4 bases short, with 13 bases between.